This T cell receptor beta chain was identified during a study of T cell changes during pregnancy in multiple sclerosis. The repertoire was sequenced with immunoSEQ multiplex PCR; TCRdb's copy has only in-frame clones and lacks some. The repertoire holds 50,000 to 60,000 clones, with roughly 90% as singletons. V was cut by 2 bases and J by 8 bases, with 19 bases left in between. CDR1 SGHRS and CDR2 YFSETQ come from the germline V gene. The CDR3 loop spans 16 amino acids. This clonotype originated in a female donor in good health, enrolled as a control in a pregnancy study. The sample consisted of CD4+ T cells from peripheral blood mononuclear cells, taken after pregnancy. The chain recombines TRBV5-1 with TRBJ1-4; D call uncertain. CDR3 residues: CASSLTGSPGEEKLFF. For the CDR3, the DNA is TGCGCCAGCAGCTTAACGGGGAGTCCTGGAGAGGAAAAACTGTTTTTT.